This entry lists 20 T cell receptor beta chains sequenced from one sample in a study of blood T cell repertoires in COVID-19. Profiled with immunoSEQ multiplex PCR; TCRdb holds only in-frame clones, not every one. The sample yields around 150,000 clones, almost 80% seen once. Sequencing was performed on peripheral blood. These TCRs come from a man aged 60 to 69 who had recovered from COVID-19.

The gene calls are TRBV18 and TRBJ1-4; D uncertain. The CDR3 sequence is 14 residues long. V was clipped by 2 bases and J by 1 base, with 5 bases between them. In germline, CDR1 is KGHSH, CDR2 LQKENI. This CDR3 is CASSPRGTNEKLFF. The CDR3, as DNA: TGTGCCAGCTCACCAAGAGGAACTAATGAAAAACTGTTTTTT.

This sequence joins TRBV7-6 and TRBJ2-7; 7 bases fit TRBD1. Germline-derived CDR1 and CDR2 are SGHVS and FNYEAQ. Germline trimming cut 1 base from V and 1 base from J; bases unmatched to any gene: 4. The CDR3 runs 15 residues. CDR3 loop: CASSLGTGESYEQYF. The CDR3 DNA sequence: TGTGCCAGCAGCTTAGGGACAGGAGAATCCTACGAGCAGTACTTC.

The chain is built from TRBV3-1 (or the pseudogene TRBV3-2) and TRBJ2-5, with D possibly matching TRBD2 (5 bases). V lost 1 base and J 4 bases, leaving 7 bases between the germline ends. Germline V gene lookup returns CDR1 LGHDT and CDR2 YNNKEL (reference sequence). This CDR3 is built from 13 residues. The CDR3 region has the DNA TGTGCCAGCAGCCAAGTTCGGGGAGAGACCCAGTACTTC. Protein product: CASSQVRGETQYF.

This clone has just one count. The chain employs TRBV4-3 and TRBJ2-3, with a tentative D call TRBD1 (5 bases). CDR1 and CDR2 from the germline V gene are LGHNA and YSLEER. V was cut by 4 bases and J by 3 bases, with 11 bases left in between. The CDR3 totals 14 residues. The CDR3 sequence is CASSRGLGTDTQYF. The CDR3 DNA is TGCGCCAGCAGCCGGGGCCTAGGGACAGATACGCAGTATTTT.

V is TRBV2 and J is TRBJ1-2, with 8 bases fitting TRBD1. This CDR3 is 14 amino acids long. The V gene's germline CDR1 is SNHLY and CDR2 FYNNEI. The V gene end was trimmed by 6 bases and the J gene end by 8 bases; junction bases not matched to a gene: 11. The CDR3 bases are TGTGCCAGCAGCTTACAGGGGGTAAGAAGCGGCTACACCTTC. Its translation: CASSLQGVRSGYTF.

CDR3 DNA: TGTGCCAGCAGCCAAGACACGGGTACGCAGTATTTT. Protein sequence: CASSQDTGTQYF. J is TRBJ2-3 and V is TRBV14; D ambiguous. The germline V gene encodes CDR1 SGHDN and CDR2 FVKESK. This CDR3 spans 12 amino acids. Trimming pared 0 bases from V and 8 bases from J, leaving 6 bases between.

V and J are TRBV6-5 and TRBJ1-2; 10 nucleotides align to TRBD1. The CDR3 spans 14 residues. CDR1 MNHEY and CDR2 SVGAGI come from the germline V gene. Trimming took 0 bases from V and 8 from J; bases not matched to a gene: 3. This chain's CDR3 is CASSYSGTGVGYTF. For the CDR3, the DNA is TGTGCCAGCAGTTACTCTGGGACAGGGGTAGGCTACACCTTC.

The V gene is TRBV24-1, the J gene TRBJ2-1; TRBD2 might be the D (5 bases). This CDR3 contains 18 residues. Germline lookup yields CDR1 KGHDR and CDR2 SFDVKD. Trimming stripped 3 bases from V and 3 bases from J, with 20 bases between. The DNA of the CDR3 is TGTGCCACCAGTGATCCGATTAATTTGGACTGCCTCTACAATGAGCAGTTCTTC. It translates to CATSDPINLDCLYNEQFF.

The chain links TRBV6-5 to TRBJ1-4; a possible D gene is TRBD1 (6 bases). The germline gives CDR1 MNHEY, CDR2 SVGAGI. V gave up 6 bases and J gave up 3 bases, with 11 bases separating them. This CDR3 contains 14 residues. The CDR3 region has the DNA TGTGCCAGCAGCCTACAGGGTTCTAATGAAAAACTGTTTTTT. Its translation is CASSLQGSNEKLFF.

V usage is TRBV7-9 and J usage is TRBJ2-7, with TRBD2 matching over 7 bases. With V trimmed by 7 bases and J by 3 bases, 6 bases remained unmatched. The germline V gene encodes CDR1 SEHNR and CDR2 FQNEAQ (reference sequence). The CDR3 spans 13 residues. The CDR3 region is CASTPSGNYEQYF. The DNA of the CDR3 is TGTGCCAGCACCCCAAGCGGGAACTACGAGCAGTACTTC.

The genes are TRBV29-1 and TRBJ1-2; D ambiguous. V lost 6 bases, J lost 4 bases, and 15 bases lay in between. The CDR3 covers 13 residues. Germline V gene lookup returns CDR1 SQVTM and CDR2 ANQGSEA. The CDR3 region is CSVDRISGYGYTF. The CDR3 nucleotides are TGCAGCGTCGACCGGATCTCGGGCTATGGCTACACCTTC.

This sequence joins TRBV29-1 and TRBJ1-1; TRBD1 matches at 8 bases. V gave up 4 bases and J gave up 4 bases; unmatched junction bases: 2. Per germline, CDR1 SQVTM and CDR2 ANQGSEA. The CDR3 contains 12 residues. The CDR3 loop is CSVVTGGTEAFF. In nucleotides, the CDR3 is TGCAGCGTTGTAACAGGGGGCACTGAAGCTTTCTTT.

The J gene is TRBJ1-5, the V gene TRBV19, with D possibly matching TRBD1 (6 bases). The CDR3 is made up of 15 amino acids. V gave up 7 bases and J gave up 4 bases, with 17 bases separating them. Per the germline V gene, CDR1 is LNHDA and CDR2 is SQIVND (reference sequence). The CDR3 nucleotides are TGTGCCAGTATAGGGGGAGGGGGGGATAATCAGCCCCAGCATTTT. This encodes CASIGGGGDNQPQHF.

V is TRBV2 and J is TRBJ2-2; 11 bases agree with TRBD2. The CDR3 has 15 amino acids. Germline CDR1 is SNHLY and CDR2 is FYNNEI. J was trimmed by 3 bases and V by 7 bases; bases with no gene match: 4. The CDR3 loop is CASTLAGGYTGELFF. The CDR3, as DNA: TGTGCCAGCACCCTAGCGGGAGGTTACACCGGGGAGCTGTTTTTT.

The chain carries TRBV14 and TRBJ2-5, with 10 bases identical to TRBD2. CDR1 and CDR2 (germline): SGHDN, FVKESK. The CDR3 has 15 amino acids. J lost 4 bases, V lost 4 bases, and 6 bases had no gene match. This CDR3 is CASSPPSGRGETQYF. DNA of the CDR3: TGTGCCAGCAGCCCCCCTAGCGGGAGAGGAGAGACCCAGTACTTC.

In nucleotides, the CDR3 is TGTGCCAGCAGCCAAACAGGGGGCTTCAATCAGCCCCAGCATTTT. The encoded protein is CASSQTGGFNQPQHF. J is TRBJ1-5 and V is TRBV3-1 (or the pseudogene TRBV3-2); 9 nucleotides match TRBD1. From germline, CDR1 is LGHDT and CDR2 YNNKEL (reference sequence). The ends lost 2 bases at V and 3 bases at J; junction bases unmatched: 2. CDR3 length equals 15 residues.

The V gene is TRBV5-5, the J gene TRBJ2-1; D is possibly TRBD1 (6 bases). Trimming shortened V by 3 bases and J by 14 bases, and 12 bases separated the two germline ends. Germline V gene lookup returns CDR1 SGHKS and CDR2 YYEKEE (reference sequence). This CDR3 is 11 amino acids long. In DNA form, the CDR3 reads TGTGCCAGCAGCTATGACAGGAATAAGTTCTTC. This translates into CASSYDRNKFF.

The DNA for the CDR3 is TGTGCCAGCAGCCTCCAAGAGACCCAGTACTTC. Protein sequence: CASSLQETQYF. The V call is TRBV28, the J call TRBJ2-5, with D unclear. The germline CDR1 and CDR2 sequences are MDHEN and SYDVKM. The V gene lost 6 bases and the J gene lost 1 base, with 3 bases spanning the gap. The CDR3 length is 11 residues.

With regard to this clone: The same CDR3 arises from other DNA sequences in this sample as well. The V call is TRBV12-3 or TRBV12-4, the J call TRBJ1-1, with D perhaps TRBD1 (5 bases). The germline V and J ends were trimmed by 1 base and 5 bases, with 8 bases remaining between them. The CDR3 length is 13 residues. The CDR3, as DNA: TGTGCCAGCAGTTTAGGGGGCCGGACTGAAGCTTTCTTT. Translating gives CASSLGGRTEAFF.

The chain combines TRBV2 with TRBJ1-5; 8 bases match TRBD1. V shed 7 bases, J shed 6 bases, and the junction held 8 bases outside the gene matches. The V gene's germline CDR1 is SNHLY and CDR2 FYNNEI. CDR3 length: 14 residues. CDR3 sequence: CASTGGTGAQPQHF. CDR3 DNA sequence: TGTGCCAGCACCGGCGGGACAGGCGCTCAGCCCCAGCATTTT.